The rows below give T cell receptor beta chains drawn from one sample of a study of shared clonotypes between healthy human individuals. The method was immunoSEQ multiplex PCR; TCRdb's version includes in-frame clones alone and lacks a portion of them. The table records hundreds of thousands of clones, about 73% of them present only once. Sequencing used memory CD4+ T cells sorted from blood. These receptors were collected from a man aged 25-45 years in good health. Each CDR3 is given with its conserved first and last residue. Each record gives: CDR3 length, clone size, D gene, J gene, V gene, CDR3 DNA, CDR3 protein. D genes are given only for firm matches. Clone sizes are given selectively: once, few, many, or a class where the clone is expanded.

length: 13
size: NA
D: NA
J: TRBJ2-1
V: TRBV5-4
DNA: TGTGCCAGCGGAGGGCGGGGAGACAATGAGCAGTTCTTC
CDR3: CASGGRGDNEQFF

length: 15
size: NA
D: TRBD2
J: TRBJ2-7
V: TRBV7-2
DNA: TGTGCCAGCAGCCCCGGACTAGCGGTATCCTACGAGCAGTACTTC
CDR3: CASSPGLAVSYEQYF

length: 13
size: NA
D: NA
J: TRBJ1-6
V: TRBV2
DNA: TGTGCCAGCAGGATCGATCCAAATTCACCCCTCCACTTT
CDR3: CASRIDPNSPLHF

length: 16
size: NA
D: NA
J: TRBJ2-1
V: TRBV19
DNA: TGTGCCAGTATTAATCCCGGGGGACCCTGGGGGGATGAGCAGTTCTTC
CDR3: CASINPGGPWGDEQFF

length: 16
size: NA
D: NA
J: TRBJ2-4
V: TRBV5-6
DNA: TGTGCCAGCAGCGGAGGGAGGAGATTAGCCAAAAACATTCAGTACTTC
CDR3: CASSGGRRLAKNIQYF

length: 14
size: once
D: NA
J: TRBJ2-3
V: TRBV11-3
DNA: TGTGCCAGCAGCTTGTCGGCTTTTGCAGATACGCAGTATTTT
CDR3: CASSLSAFADTQYF

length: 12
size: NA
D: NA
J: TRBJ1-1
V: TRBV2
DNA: TGTGCCAGCATAAGGGGGGGAACTGAAGCTTTCTTT
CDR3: CASIRGGTEAFF

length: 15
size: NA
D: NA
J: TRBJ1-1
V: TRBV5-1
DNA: TGCGCCAGCAGCAGGGGGAGTTCGGTTGACACTGAAGCTTTCTTT
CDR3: CASSRGSSVDTEAFF

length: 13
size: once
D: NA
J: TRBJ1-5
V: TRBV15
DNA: TGTGCCACCAGCCAGGGGCCGGATCAGCCCCAGCATTTT
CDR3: CATSQGPDQPQHF

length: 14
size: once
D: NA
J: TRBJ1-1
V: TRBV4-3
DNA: TGCGCCAGCAGCCAATGGACGGAGAACACTGAAGCTTTCTTT
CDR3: CASSQWTENTEAFF

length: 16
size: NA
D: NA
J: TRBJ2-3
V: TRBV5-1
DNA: TGCGCCAGCAGCTTGGACTCGGGGCTGAGCACAGATACGCAGTATTTT
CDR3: CASSLDSGLSTDTQYF

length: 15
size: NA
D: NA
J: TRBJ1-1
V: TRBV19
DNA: TGTGCCAGTAGGCCACTCCCGGGGGAAGGGACTGAAGCTTTCTTT
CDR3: CASRPLPGEGTEAFF

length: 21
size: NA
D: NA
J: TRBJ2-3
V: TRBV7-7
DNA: TGTGCCAGCAGCTTAGCTTCTGTTTTGATCGCTTGCGGGAAGAGCACAGATACGCAGTATTTT
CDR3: CASSLASVLIACGKSTDTQYF

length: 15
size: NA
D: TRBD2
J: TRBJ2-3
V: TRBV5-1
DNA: TGCGCCAGCAGCTTCCGGGAGGGCCAGGTAGATACGCAGTATTTT
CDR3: CASSFREGQVDTQYF

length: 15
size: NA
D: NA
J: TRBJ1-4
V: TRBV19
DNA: TGTGCCAGTACGGGGAATCTAATCTACGGTGAAAAACTGTTTTTT
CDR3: CASTGNLIYGEKLFF

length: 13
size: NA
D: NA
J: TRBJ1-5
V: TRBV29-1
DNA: TGCAGCGTTGTTACGACAGGAGGTCAGCCCCAGCATTTT
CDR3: CSVVTTGGQPQHF

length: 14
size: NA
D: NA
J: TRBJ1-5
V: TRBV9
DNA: TGTGCCAGCAGCGTAGCAGTTGATGGGGGAGCCCAGCATTTT
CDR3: CASSVAVDGGAQHF

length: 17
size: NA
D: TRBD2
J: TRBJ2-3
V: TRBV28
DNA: TGTGCCAGCAGGATATCGGGACTAGCGGGAGCCACAGATACGCAGTATTTT
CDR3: CASRISGLAGATDTQYF

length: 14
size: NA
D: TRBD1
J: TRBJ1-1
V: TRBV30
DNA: TGTGCCTGGAGTCGGACAGGGGGCCGCACTGAAGCTTTCTTT
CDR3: CAWSRTGGRTEAFF

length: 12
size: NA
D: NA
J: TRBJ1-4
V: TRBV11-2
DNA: TGTGCCAGCAGCAAATTGGAGCAGGGTCTGTTTTTT
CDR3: CASSKLEQGLFF

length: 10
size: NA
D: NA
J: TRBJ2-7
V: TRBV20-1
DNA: TGCAGAGCTAGCGACCGCGAGCAGTACTTC
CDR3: CRASDREQYF

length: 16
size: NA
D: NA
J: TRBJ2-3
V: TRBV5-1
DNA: TGCGCCAGCAGCTTGGGTGGGGTGATTCTTTCAGATACGCAGTATTTT
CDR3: CASSLGGVILSDTQYF

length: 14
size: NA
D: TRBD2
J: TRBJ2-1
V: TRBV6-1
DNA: TGTGCCAGCACCATAGCGGGAATCTACAATGAGCAGTTCTTC
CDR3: CASTIAGIYNEQFF

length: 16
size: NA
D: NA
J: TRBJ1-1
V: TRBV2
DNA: TGTGCCAGCAGCGCGGGTGCAGGGGCAACGAACACTGAAGCTTTCTTT
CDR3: CASSAGAGATNTEAFF

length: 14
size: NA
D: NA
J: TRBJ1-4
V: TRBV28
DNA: TGTGCCAGCAGTTTCTTGGAGGGTCATGAAAAACTGTTTTTT
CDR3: CASSFLEGHEKLFF

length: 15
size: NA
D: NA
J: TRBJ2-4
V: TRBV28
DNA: TGTGCCAGCAAACCAGGGCCTCACGGCTCTAACATTCAGTACTTC
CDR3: CASKPGPHGSNIQYF

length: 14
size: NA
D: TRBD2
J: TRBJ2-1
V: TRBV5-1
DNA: TGCGCCAGCAGCGAGCTCGGCGGGAGTTTGGAGCAGTTCTTC
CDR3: CASSELGGSLEQFF

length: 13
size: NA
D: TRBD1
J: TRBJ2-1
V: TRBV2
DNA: TGTGCCGGCACAGGGGTACTTATCTCTGAGCAGTTCTTC
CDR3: CAGTGVLISEQFF

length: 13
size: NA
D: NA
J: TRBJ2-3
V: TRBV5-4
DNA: TGTGCCAGCAGCTTGGAACAGGAAGATACGCAGTATTTT
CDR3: CASSLEQEDTQYF

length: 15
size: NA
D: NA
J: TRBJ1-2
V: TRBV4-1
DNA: TGCGCCAGCAGCCAAACTCCTGGGGTCGGCTATGGCTACACCTTC
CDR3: CASSQTPGVGYGYTF

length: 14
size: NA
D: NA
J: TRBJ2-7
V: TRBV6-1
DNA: TGTGCCAGCAGGGGCGGAGTACAGGGTTACGAGCAGTACTTC
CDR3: CASRGGVQGYEQYF

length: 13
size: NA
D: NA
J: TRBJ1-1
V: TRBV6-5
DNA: TGTGCCAGCAGGGCCTCAATGGGCTATGAAGCTTTCTTT
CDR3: CASRASMGYEAFF

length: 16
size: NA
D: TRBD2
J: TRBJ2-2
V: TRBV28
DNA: TGTGCCAGCAGTTTACTACTAGCGGGAGCGGGCGGGGAGCTGTTTTTT
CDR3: CASSLLLAGAGGELFF

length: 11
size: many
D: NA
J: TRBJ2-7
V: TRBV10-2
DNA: TGCGCCAGCAGTGGTCAATACGAGCAGTACTTC
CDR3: CASSGQYEQYF

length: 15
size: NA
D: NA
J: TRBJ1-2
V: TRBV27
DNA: TGTGCCAGCAGTTTATTCGGCAGCGAAAACTATGGCTACACCTTC
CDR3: CASSLFGSENYGYTF

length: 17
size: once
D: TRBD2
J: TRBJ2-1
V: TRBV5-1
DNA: TGCGCCAGCAGCTGGGCCGGACTAGCGGGAGGCTACAATGAGCAGTTCTTC
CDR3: CASSWAGLAGGYNEQFF

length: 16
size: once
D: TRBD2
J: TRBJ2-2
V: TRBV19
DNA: TGTGCCAGTAGTCTAGCGGGAGGGGCGAACACCGGGGAGCTGTTTTTT
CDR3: CASSLAGGANTGELFF

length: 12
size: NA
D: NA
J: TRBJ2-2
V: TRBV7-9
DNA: TGTGCCAGCAGCACTCGGAGTGGGGAGCTGTTTTTT
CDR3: CASSTRSGELFF

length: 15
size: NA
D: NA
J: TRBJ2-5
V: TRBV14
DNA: TGTGCCAGCAGCCCCACAACGCTCCGGGGCCAGACCCAGTACTTC
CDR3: CASSPTTLRGQTQYF

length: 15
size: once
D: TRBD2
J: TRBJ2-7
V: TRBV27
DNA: TGTGCCAGCAGTTTCCTCAGAAGCGGGAGCTACGAGCAGTACTTC
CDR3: CASSFLRSGSYEQYF

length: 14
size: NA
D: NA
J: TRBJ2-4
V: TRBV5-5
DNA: TGTGCCAGCAGCTACGGTCTAGCCAAAAACATTCAGTACTTC
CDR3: CASSYGLAKNIQYF

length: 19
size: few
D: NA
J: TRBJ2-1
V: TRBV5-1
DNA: TGCGCCAGCAGCTTACCGGGACGGGCTGTAAGAGAGGCCTACAATGAGCAGTTCTTC
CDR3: CASSLPGRAVREAYNEQFF

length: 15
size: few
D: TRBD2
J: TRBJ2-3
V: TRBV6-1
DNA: TGTGCCAGCAGTGCCTCTTGGGGGGGAGGAGATACGCAGTATTTT
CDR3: CASSASWGGGDTQYF

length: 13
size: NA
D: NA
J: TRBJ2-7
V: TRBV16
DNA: TGTGCCAGCAGCCCACTGGGTCCCTACGAGCAGTACTTC
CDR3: CASSPLGPYEQYF

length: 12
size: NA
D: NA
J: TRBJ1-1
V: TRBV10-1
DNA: TGCGCCAGCAGTGTTCCAGGCCGGGAAGCTTTCTTT
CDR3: CASSVPGREAFF

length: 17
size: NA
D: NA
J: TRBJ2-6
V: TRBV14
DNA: TGTGCCAGCAGCCAAGTTGCGTCGCTGCGCGGGGCCAACGTCCTGACTTTC
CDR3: CASSQVASLRGANVLTF

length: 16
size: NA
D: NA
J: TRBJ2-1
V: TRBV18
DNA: TGTGCCAGCTCCCCCGGAGGGGCCCGCCTTAGCAATGAGCAGTTCTTC
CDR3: CASSPGGARLSNEQFF

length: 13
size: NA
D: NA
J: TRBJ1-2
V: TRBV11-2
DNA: TGTGCCAGCAGTGACGGGGGCCGGTATGGCTACACCTTC
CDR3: CASSDGGRYGYTF

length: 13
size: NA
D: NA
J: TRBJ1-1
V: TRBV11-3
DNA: TGTGCCAGCAGCTTAACAGGGTACACTGAAGCTTTCTTT
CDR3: CASSLTGYTEAFF

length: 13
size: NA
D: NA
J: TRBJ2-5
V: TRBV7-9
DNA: TGTGCCAGCAGCGAAATTTATGAAGAGACCCAGTACTTC
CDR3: CASSEIYEETQYF

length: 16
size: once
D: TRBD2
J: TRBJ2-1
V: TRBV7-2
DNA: TGTGCCAGCAGCTTAAGGCTAGCGGGGAAGTACAATGAGCAGTTCTTC
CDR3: CASSLRLAGKYNEQFF

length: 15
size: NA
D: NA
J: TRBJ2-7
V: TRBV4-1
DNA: TGCGCCAGCAGCCAAGCATTGGGAGGGGGCTACGAGCAGTACTTC
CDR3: CASSQALGGGYEQYF

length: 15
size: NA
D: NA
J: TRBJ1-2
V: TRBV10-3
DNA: TGTGCCATCAGTGATCCGACAGCCCCTAACTATGGCTACACCTTC
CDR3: CAISDPTAPNYGYTF